This T cell receptor beta chain was identified in a study of T cell responses to AZD1222 COVID-19 vaccine (dated by TCRdb to the early 2020s). For the wider study: AZD1222 recipients whose second dose came at about 4 weeks and those whose second dose came at about 12 weeks were combined into one group, since spike-specific TCR depth and breadth did not differ between the two schedules. TCR sequencing was performed for some 250 trial participants, of whom about 200 were given two doses of AZD1222 and around 25 were given two doses of MenACWY control vaccine. Trial participants were enrolled into age subgroups of 18-55, 56-69 and 70-plus years, which contained about 150, 28 and 57 TCR-sequenced participants, respectively. Results the study describes overall, beyond this receptor: Because no samples from the day 14 peak response were available, repertoires could be characterized only after the peak T cell response. In the small 56-69-year group, the increase in depth fell short of significance, most likely because of low power. Conclusions about previously exposed vaccinees are limited because only six or seven AZD1222 recipients were SARS-CoV-2 seropositive at baseline. Epitopes outside the regions mutated in the B.1.351 and B.1.1.7 variants were reportedly recognized by nearly half of the unique spike-specific TCRs. Participants were mostly white British, with more females than males. The authors suggested clonal diversity may have been underestimated. A significant rise in spike-specific TCR breadth and depth was observed after two AZD1222 doses relative to day 0 and relative to MenACWY recipients. CD4 TCRs associated with the vaccine covered the entire spike protein, and the dominant responses were in regions 160-218 and 743-854.

The CDR3 regions of human TCRbeta chains were analyzed by immunosequencing. In the source study's methods: TCRs in the repertoires were compared against a reference library of SARS-CoV-2-specific TCRs that had been generated with the MIRA antigen-specificity platform. Breadth was defined as the fraction of unique TCRs that were SARS-CoV-2-associated. Depth was defined as the fraction of total T cells that were SARS-CoV-2-associated. Using the MIRA data, every spike-specific TCR was mapped to the spike region that the TCR reacted to and assigned to either a CD4 or a CD8 class. Log10-transformed breadth and depth values were compared by one-way ANOVA with Sidak's multiple comparisons tests. TCRdb limited this immuneACCESS table to in-frame rearrangements with V and J called. A share of clones is missing; checked studies link under half to unresolved V genes, and the rest is unexplained. V and J calls and clone size come straight from that table; D and trimming were deduced from the DNA. Across this sample there are more than 70,000 clones, with around 85% seen only once. The ten largest clonotypes hold over 7.5% of the sample.

From the cysteine up to the phenylalanine, the CDR3 has a length of 13 residues. Of all the DNA, just the CDR3 is kept, 39 bases in frame from base 1. V and J are truncated by 8 bases and 0 bases respectively, leaving an intervening sequence of 10 bases. CDR1 and CDR2, looked up from the germline V gene, are MNHEY and SVGAGI. In regard to this clone: What antigen it recognizes has not been identified. One base away there is no much larger clone; base qualities are not given.

The time point label of this sample denotes: baseline before first vaccination. Vaccinee samples were obtained from the UK trials COV001 and COV002, which included a single-blind randomized controlled phase 2/3 trial of AZD1222 (ChAdOx1 nCoV-19) in healthy adults. For TCRbeta chain sequencing, PBMC samples from trial participants were taken at day 0 and at day 28 after the second dose. This specimen consisted of peripheral blood, obtained on day 0 of AZD1222 vaccination. The TCR sequence derives from an adult in good health. The chain employs TRBV6-5 and TRBJ1-1; no D gene is confidently identified. At the DNA level, the sequence is TGTGCCAGCGAGAGAGCGATGAACACTGAAGCTTTCTTT. The encoded protein is CASERAMNTEAFF.